This TCR beta chain is drawn from a study of Tregs in tolerant kidney transplant recipients. The study's findings and limits: This study did not directly address biological reproducibility.

Unstimulated regulatory T cells (CD4+CD25+CD127-), CD4+CD25- non-regulatory cells, CD4 and CD8 cells were FACS-sorted from thawed PBMCs. Regarding this clone: Its specificity is not known.

Generated by immunoSEQ multiplex PCR, the TCRdb table keeps only in-frame clones and is missing some. The table shows 200,000 to 300,000 clones, with roughly four fifths occurring only once. The V and J ends lost 0 bases and 2 bases respectively, with 12 bases between them. CDR1 is SGHDT, CDR2 YYEEEE, per germline. The CDR3 contains 15 residues. Sequenced input: CD4+ T cells from blood. The origin of this receptor is a human donor in good health. The chain has TRBV5-6 and TRBJ2-7, with D possibly TRBD1 on 6 matching bases. In DNA, the CDR3 is TGTGCCAGCAGCTTGGGTAACAGGGCTACCTACGAGCAGTACTTC. This encodes CASSLGNRATYEQYF.